Each of the 28 T cell receptor beta chains below was sequenced from the same sample in a study of memory CD4+ T cells and cytomegalovirus serostatus. Single viable CD3+CD4+CD8-CD45RO+ cells were sorted as the memory CD4+ T cells. This table comes from immunoSEQ multiplex PCR, and its TCRdb copy is limited to in-frame clones, with some not included. This table holds tens of thousands of clones, around 80% found once. The material sequenced was memory CD4+ T cells from blood. Receptors were obtained from an adult in good health and CMV-seropositive.

The rearrangement joins TRBV10-1 to TRBJ2-7; 7 nucleotides line up with TRBD2. Germline lookup yields CDR1 WNHNN and CDR2 SYGVQD (reference sequence). The V and J ends lost 3 bases and 4 bases, in that order; junction bases with no gene match: 15. The length of the CDR3 is 17 residues. CDR3 region: CASSEGGRAAMAYEQYF. The CDR3, as DNA: TGCGCCAGCAGTGAAGGTGGGAGGGCCGCCATGGCATACGAGCAGTACTTC.

The rearrangement uses TRBV4-2 and TRBJ2-7; D is tentatively TRBD1 or TRBD2 (5 bases each). The CDR3 runs 15 residues. Germline V gene lookup returns CDR1 LGHNA and CDR2 YNFKEQ. The ends were cut back, 0 bases at V and 6 bases at J, with 15 bases in the middle. The CDR3 DNA follows: TGTGCCAGCAGCCAAGATCCCGGGGATCAGGGCGAGCAGTACTTC. Protein: CASSQDPGDQGEQYF.

This clone was counted between two and nine times. V is TRBV5-1 and J is TRBJ1-4, with 7 bases lining up with TRBD1. The CDR3 runs to 17 residues. Germline trimming cut 0 bases from V and 8 bases from J; bases unmatched to any gene: 13. Germline CDR1 reads SGHRS; CDR2 reads YFSETQ. The CDR3 reads CASSLGFVTGFKEKLFF. CDR3 DNA sequence: TGCGCCAGCAGCTTGGGGTTTGTGACAGGGTTTAAAGAAAAACTGTTTTTT.

This clone showed up just a few times. The chain joins TRBV7-3 to TRBJ2-2; D remains unclear. CDR1 is SGHTA, CDR2 FQGTGA, per germline. Trimming removed 4 bases from V and 5 bases from J, with 14 bases in between. The CDR3 is 15 amino acids. The CDR3 DNA follows: TGTGCCAGCAGCTCGTTTCCCCCCCCAACCGGGGAGCTGTTTTTT. This translates into CASSSFPPPTGELFF.

This chain links TRBV7-2 with TRBJ2-4; D remains unclear. V gave up 0 bases and J gave up 6 bases, with 6 bases separating them. Looked up from germline, CDR1 is SGHTA and CDR2 is FQGNSA. CDR3 length: 13 residues. This CDR3 is CASSLADANIQYF. Here the CDR3 DNA reads TGTGCCAGCAGCTTAGCTGACGCAAACATTCAGTACTTC.

This clone was seen a few times. The V call is TRBV7-9, the J call TRBJ1-5, with TRBD1 as a possible D gene (5 bases). The V end lost 1 base, the J end lost 5 bases, and 9 bases lay between the germline ends. The germline V gene encodes CDR1 SEHNR and CDR2 FQNEAQ (reference sequence). This CDR3 spans 14 amino acids. The CDR3 DNA follows: TGTGCCAGCAGCTTAGTCTCAGGGTATCAGCCCCAGCATTTT. Protein: CASSLVSGYQPQHF.

The CDR3 spells CASSPNYGSYNEQFF. The CDR3 DNA is TGTGCCAGCAGCCCTAATTACGGCTCCTACAATGAGCAGTTCTTC. The chain employs TRBV7-2 and TRBJ2-1, with D hard to call. V gave up 5 bases and J gave up 0 bases, with 11 bases separating them. CDR3 length equals 15 residues. From germline, CDR1 is SGHTA and CDR2 FQGNSA.

This clone was detected only a few times. This chain joins TRBV4-3 and TRBJ2-5; possibly TRBD2 for D (6 bases). CDR3 size: 16 residues. Trimming stripped 0 bases from V and 4 bases from J, with 15 bases between. The germline CDR1 and CDR2 sequences are LGHNA and YSLEER. The DNA for the CDR3 is TGCGCCAGCAGCCAAGATTCGGCGGGACCTGGAGAGACCCAGTACTTC. This gives the protein CASSQDSAGPGETQYF.

The chain recombines TRBV7-2 with TRBJ2-4; TRBD1 matches 9 bases. J was trimmed by 8 bases and V by 6 bases; bases with no gene match: 5. CDR3 length: 13 residues. Looked up from germline, CDR1 is SGHTA and CDR2 is FQGNSA. CDR3 residues: CASRGTGTYIQYF. CDR3 coding DNA: TGTGCCAGCAGGGGGACAGGGACGTACATTCAGTACTTC.

The rearrangement uses TRBV18 and TRBJ2-7, with TRBD2 matching 8 bases. Per germline, CDR1 KGHSH and CDR2 LQKENI. V lost 3 bases, J lost 3 bases, and 10 bases stayed unmatched. The CDR3 runs 16 residues. This CDR3 is CASSPRTSFLIYEQYF. The CDR3 nucleotides read TGTGCCAGCTCACCTAGGACTAGCTTTTTAATCTACGAGCAGTACTTC.

The V call is TRBV7-2, the J call TRBJ1-2; 7 nucleotides agree with TRBD1. The CDR3 covers 15 residues. Germline V lookup: CDR1 SGHTA, CDR2 FQGNSA. The junction had 8 bases not matched to a gene; V was cut back by 1 base and J by 6 bases. In nucleotides, the CDR3 is TGTGCCAGCAGCTTAGATCCCCAGGGGGTGGATGGCTACACCTTC. Protein sequence: CASSLDPQGVDGYTF.

This chain uses TRBV7-7 with TRBJ2-2, with a weak D call TRBD2 (6 bases). Trimming took 3 bases from V and 4 from J, leaving 9 bases between them. This CDR3 comprises 14 residues. Germline lookup yields CDR1 SSHAT and CDR2 FNYEAQ (reference sequence). CDR3: CASSLNGGTGELFF. The CDR3 nucleotides are TGTGCCAGCAGCTTGAACGGGGGCACCGGGGAGCTGTTTTTT.

This clone was counted a few times. This chain uses TRBV4-1 with TRBJ1-2; 9 bases are shared with TRBD1. The CDR3 consists of 16 residues. The germline V gene encodes CDR1 MGHRA and CDR2 YSYEKL. The junction had 12 bases not matched to a gene; V was cut back by 2 bases and J by 8 bases. DNA of the CDR3: TGCGCCAGCAGCCAACCCGTCAGGGGACAGGGAGGAGGCTACACCTTC. Its protein is CASSQPVRGQGGGYTF.

This clone was recorded a few times. The genes are TRBV4-1 and TRBJ1-2; D is ambiguous. The CDR3 covers 14 residues. Trimming left V 0 bases short and J 5 bases short, with 10 bases between. Germline V lookup: CDR1 MGHRA, CDR2 YSYEKL. For the CDR3, the DNA is TGCGCCAGCAGCCAAGAGGCAGGCAAATATGGCTACACCTTC. It codes for CASSQEAGKYGYTF.

The CDR3 DNA reads as TGTGCCAGTAGTGACGGGACAGGTCCAAGGGAGCAGTACTTC. It yields the protein CASSDGTGPREQYF. The chain recombines TRBV19 with TRBJ2-7, with TRBD1 matching over 8 bases. The CDR3 loop spans 14 amino acids. V trimming: 5 bases; J trimming: 7 bases; junction bases outside the gene matches: 10. CDR1 is LNHDA, CDR2 SQIVND, per germline (reference sequence).

The chain employs TRBV14 and TRBJ1-5, with D possibly being TRBD1 (6 bases). The CDR3 is made up of 15 amino acids. Germline CDR1 SGHDN, CDR2 FVKESK. V lost 4 bases and J lost 3, with 13 bases in between. For the CDR3, the DNA is TGTGCCAGCAGCCCAGGGGAAGGAGACAATCAGCCCCAGCATTTT. Amino acid sequence: CASSPGEGDNQPQHF. The full variable domain, its missing parts supplied by reference TRBV14 and TRBJ1-5, is EAGVTQFPSHSVIEKGQTVTLRCDPISGHDNLYWYRRVMGKEIKFLLHFVKESKQDESGMPNNRFLAERTGGTYSTLKVQPAELEDSGVYFCASSPGEGDNQPQHFGDGTRLSIL.

In DNA form, the CDR3 reads TGTGCCAGCAGCACCGGGACAGGGAGGTTGTTTTTT. Its protein is CASSTGTGRLFF. The chain carries TRBV7-9 and TRBJ1-4, with 9 bases fitting TRBD1. Trimming removed 5 bases from V and 15 bases from J; junction bases left unmatched: 7. The germline V gene has CDR1 SEHNR and CDR2 FQNEAQ (reference sequence). This CDR3 contains 12 residues.

J is TRBJ2-1 and V is TRBV19; D might be TRBD2 (5 bases). The CDR3 sequence is 16 residues long. Germline values: CDR1 LNHDA, CDR2 SQIVND (reference sequence). V lost 3 bases and J 1 base, leaving 13 bases between the germline ends. The CDR3 is CASSIDPRVSYNEQFF. CDR3 DNA sequence: TGTGCCAGTAGTATTGATCCGAGGGTGTCCTACAATGAGCAGTTCTTC. The complete variable domain, with remaining parts taken from reference TRBV19 and TRBJ2-1, reads DGGITQSPKYLFRKEGQNVTLSCEQNLNHDAMYWYRQDPGQGLRLIYYSQIVNDFQKGDIAEGYSVSREKKESFPLTVTSAQKNPTAFYLCASSIDPRVSYNEQFFGPGTRLTVL.

This clone appeared a single time. J is TRBJ2-2 and V is TRBV10-3, with a tentative D call TRBD2 (7 bases). With 0 bases removed from V and 3 bases from J, the gap between germline ends came to 23 bases. CDR1 and CDR2 from the germline V gene are ENHRY and SYGVKD. There are 20 residues in the CDR3. CDR3 nucleotide sequence: TGTGCCATCAGTGAGTCGAAAGTGATAAGGGGGACTACCGACACCGGGGAGCTGTTTTTT. It codes for CAISESKVIRGTTDTGELFF.

CDR3 in DNA: TGTGCCAGCAGCCTCTGGGGTGGACTAATCAACAATGAGCAGTTCTTC. Its protein product is CASSLWGGLINNEQFF. The V and J genes are TRBV5-6 and TRBJ2-1; TRBD2 is a possible D gene (6 bases). The V end lost 4 bases, the J end lost 5 bases, and 19 bases lay between the germline ends. The CDR3 spans 16 residues. Germline CDR1 is SGHDT and CDR2 is YYEEEE.

The V gene is TRBV20-1, the J gene TRBJ2-5; D is unresolved. V was cut by 5 bases and J by 4 bases, with 5 bases left in between. CDR1 is DFQATT and CDR2 is SNEGSKA in the germline V gene (reference sequence). This CDR3 comprises 10 residues. The CDR3 DNA follows: TGCAGTGCTGGTGTAGAGACCCAGTACTTC. It specifies CSAGVETQYF.

The chain is built from TRBV5-6 and TRBJ2-6; TRBD1 aligns across 8 bases. The CDR3 has 19 amino acids. Germline V CDR1 and CDR2: SGHDT, YYEEEE. V dropped 3 bases and J dropped 0; count of bases not matched to a gene: 11. The CDR3 sequence is CASSSLQTGALSGANVLTF. In DNA, the CDR3 is TGTGCCAGCAGCTCCCTCCAGACAGGGGCCCTCTCTGGGGCCAACGTCCTGACTTTC.

The chain combines TRBV4-3 with TRBJ2-5; TRBD2 matches at 7 bases. The CDR3 totals 17 residues. From germline, CDR1 is LGHNA and CDR2 YSLEER. J lost 2 bases, V lost 0 bases, and 9 bases had no gene match. CDR3 residues: CASSQELRGELQETQYF. The CDR3, as DNA: TGCGCCAGCAGCCAAGAACTCCGGGGGGAGTTACAAGAGACCCAGTACTTC.

V usage is TRBV28 and J usage is TRBJ1-2; D call uncertain. The V gene lost 2 bases and the J gene lost 2 bases, with 12 bases spanning the gap. In germline, CDR1 is MDHEN, CDR2 SYDVKM. The CDR3 length is 15 residues. CDR3 protein: CASSLVVNFNYGYTF. In nucleotides, the CDR3 is TGTGCCAGCAGTTTAGTGGTCAATTTCAACTATGGCTACACCTTC.

The chain has TRBV5-6 and TRBJ2-3, with D unresolved. Germline V gene sequence: CDR1 SGHDT, CDR2 YYEEEE. Trimming took 2 bases from V and 2 from J, leaving 6 bases between them. The CDR3 has 13 amino acids. CDR3 amino acids: CASSFPLTDTQYF. CDR3 DNA: TGTGCCAGCAGCTTCCCCCTCACAGATACGCAGTATTTT.

The gene calls are TRBV4-2 and TRBJ1-1; D remains unclear. The CDR3 runs 16 residues. The germline V gene encodes CDR1 LGHNA and CDR2 YNFKEQ. The V end was cut by 1 base, the J end by 4 bases, with 16 bases between. This CDR3 is CASSQALRRGGTEAFF. The DNA of the CDR3 is TGTGCCAGCAGCCAAGCACTCCGGCGGGGTGGCACTGAAGCTTTCTTT.

This clone was observed once. The V call is TRBV27, the J call TRBJ1-2; TRBD1 matches 8 bases. In germline, CDR1 is MNHEY, CDR2 SMNVEV (reference sequence). The CDR3 totals 16 residues. Trimming at V came to 5 bases and at J to 0 bases, leaving 8 bases not matched to a gene. The CDR3 is CASSPGTGPSNYGYTF. CDR3 bases: TGTGCCAGCAGTCCGGGGACAGGCCCCTCTAACTATGGCTACACCTTC.

V is TRBV5-6 and J is TRBJ1-6, with D possibly being TRBD1 (5 bases). Trimming took off 2 bases at V and 7 bases at J, with 10 bases between the two ends. The CDR3 is 14 residues long. Germline CDR1 is SGHDT and CDR2 is YYEEEE. This CDR3 is CASSFYRPNSPLHF. Here the CDR3 DNA reads TGTGCCAGCAGCTTTTACAGGCCAAATTCACCCCTCCACTTT.